A single sample gave rise to the 11 T cell receptor beta chains below, sequenced in a study of shared clonotypes between healthy human individuals. Only in-frame clones appear in the TCRdb table, and some are missing; sequencing was by immunoSEQ multiplex PCR. The table has roughly 2.6 million clones, around nine tenths seen once. The specimen sequenced was naive CD4+ T cells sorted from blood. This sample's subset: CD45RA+ positively selected. Every receptor here comes from a man between 18 and 29 years old in good health.

The rearrangement joins TRBV2 to TRBJ2-2, with D possibly TRBD1 on 6 matching bases. The CDR3 is made up of 13 amino acids. CDR1 is SNHLY, CDR2 FYNNEI, per germline. V was pared by 10 bases and J by 5 bases, with 14 bases between. DNA of the CDR3: TGTGCCACCAACAGGGATTTGACCGGGGAGCTGTTTTTT. Translated, it gives CATNRDLTGELFF.

Turning to this clone: Other DNA sequences of this sample code for an identical CDR3. The chain employs TRBV7-9 and TRBJ2-7, with D possibly being TRBD1 (6 bases). The ends were cut back, 5 bases at V and 4 bases at J, with 9 bases in the middle. Germline-derived CDR1 and CDR2 are SEHNR and FQNEAQ (reference sequence). The CDR3 is 12 amino acids. The CDR3 loop reads CASSPDRYEQYF. The CDR3 nucleotides are TGTGCCAGCAGCCCTGACAGGTACGAGCAGTACTTC.

J is TRBJ2-7 and V is TRBV28; TRBD2 agrees at 8 bases. Per the germline V gene, CDR1 is MDHEN and CDR2 is SYDVKM. Trimming cost V 7 bases and J 7 bases; bases outside gene matches: 15. The CDR3 runs to 15 residues. CDR3 in DNA: TGTGCCAGCAAACAGACCGGGACTAGGGCGTTTGAGCAGTACTTC. Amino acid sequence: CASKQTGTRAFEQYF.

V is TRBV30 and J is TRBJ1-3, with D unclear. The V gene's germline CDR1 is GTSNPN and CDR2 SVGIG (reference sequence). This CDR3 comprises 13 residues. With 0 bases removed from V and 9 bases from J, the gap between germline ends came to 12 bases. The CDR3 nucleotides are TGTGCCTGGAGTGTAGACCCCCGGAGCACCATATATTTT. Translation: CAWSVDPRSTIYF. Filled out from reference TRBV30 and TRBJ1-3, the complete variable domain reads SQTIHQWPATLVQPVGSPLSLECTVEGTSNPNLYWYRQAAGRGLQLLFYSVGIGQISSEVPQNLSASRPQDRQFILSSKKLLLSDSGFYLCAWSVDPRSTIYFGEGSWLTVV.

In nucleotides, the CDR3 is TGTGCCAGCAGTTCTCAGGGTTCCCCTAGCACAGATACGCAGTATTTT. This encodes CASSSQGSPSTDTQYF. The gene calls are TRBV2 and TRBJ2-3; possibly TRBD1 for D (5 bases). Trimming took 5 bases from V and 0 from J, leaving 15 bases between them. The CDR3 has 16 residues. Germline V gene data show CDR1 as SNHLY and CDR2 as FYNNEI.

The CDR3 loop reads CASSLSRGNTGELFF. CDR3 coding DNA: TGTGCCAGCAGTTTATCCAGGGGGAACACCGGGGAGCTGTTTTTT. The rearrangement uses TRBV27 and TRBJ2-2, with TRBD1 as a possible D gene (6 bases). The CDR3 consists of 15 residues. Trimming took 0 bases from V and 1 from J, leaving 6 bases between them. Germline CDR1 is MNHEY and CDR2 is SMNVEV (reference sequence).

The chain couples TRBV6-8 to TRBJ1-4, with 8 bases identical to TRBD1. Germline V gene data show CDR1 as MNHGY and CDR2 as SAAAGT. Trimming cost V 7 bases and J 8 bases; bases outside gene matches: 9. This CDR3 is 14 amino acids long. The CDR3 loop reads CASIIQGEGEKLFF. CDR3 sequence (DNA): TGTGCCAGCATTATACAGGGGGAAGGCGAAAAACTGTTTTTT.

For the CDR3, the DNA is TGTGCCAGCACCAGGACAGTCCCCGCCTACGAGCAGTACTTC. Translating gives CASTRTVPAYEQYF. The genes are TRBV7-8 and TRBJ2-7; D perhaps matches TRBD1 (6 bases). This CDR3 region has 14 residues. Per the germline V gene, CDR1 is SGHVS and CDR2 is FQNEAQ. The V end was cut by 7 bases, the J end by 2 bases, with 15 bases between.

A note on this clone: Within the sample, other DNA sequences also encode this same CDR3. The gene calls are TRBV5-5 and TRBJ2-5; D unclear. Between the trimmed V and J ends, which lost 0 bases and 2 bases, there was a span of 5 bases. The CDR3 totals 13 residues. Germline CDR1 is SGHKS and CDR2 is YYEKEE (reference sequence). The CDR3 sequence is CASSLVGQETQYF. CDR3 DNA: TGTGCCAGCAGCTTGGTAGGGCAAGAGACCCAGTACTTC.

The chain joins TRBV11-1 to TRBJ1-1; D gene uncertain. Germline-derived CDR1 and CDR2 are SGHAT and FQDESV (reference sequence). The CDR3 extends over 13 amino acids. V was clipped by 6 bases and J by 1 base, with 9 bases between them. The CDR3 sequence: CASSKQRNTEAFF. The CDR3 DNA reads TGTGCCAGCAGTAAACAGCGGAACACTGAAGCTTTCTTT. The whole variable domain, filled in from reference TRBV11-1 and TRBJ1-1, reads EAEVAQSPRYKITEKSQAVAFWCDPISGHATLYWYRQILGQGPELLVQFQDESVVDDSQLPKDRFSAERLKGVDSTLKIQPAELGDSAMYLCASSKQRNTEAFFGQGTRLTVV.

The gene calls are TRBV7-2 and TRBJ2-3; TRBD2 is a possible D gene (6 bases). Germline CDR1 is SGHTA and CDR2 is FQGNSA. The CDR3 runs to 14 residues. The V gene lost 5 bases and the J gene lost 6 bases, with 15 bases spanning the gap. The CDR3, as DNA: TGTGCCAGCAGCCCCTCTTCTAGCGTGGATACGCAGTATTTT. It yields the protein CASSPSSSVDTQYF.